This is a list of T cell receptor beta chains from one sample in a study of cytomegalovirus exposure and HLA in healthy donors. TCRdb keeps only in-frame clones here, not all; method: immunoSEQ multiplex PCR. The sample consists of 100,000 or so clones, roughly 15% of them appearing once. The material sequenced was PBMCs. The receptors here all came from a female donor in good health and CMV-seronegative. CDR3s leave out the opening cysteine and the closing phenylalanine or tryptophan. The order of the fields is V gene, J gene, CDR3 protein.

TRBV7-3	TRBJ2-7	ASSPGVGGSYEQY
TRBV28	TRBJ2-1	ASSPGLGDEQF
TRBV13	TRBJ2-7	ASSLREALYEQY
TRBV4-3	TRBJ2-4	ASSQDGAGQNIQY
TRBV4-3	TRBJ2-2	ASSQVVFTGELF
TRBV6-5	TRBJ2-7	ASSSLAGSSYEQY
TRBV18	TRBJ1-1	ASSPGWGLEAF
TRBV10-3	TRBJ1-1	AISQDTHGEAF
TRBV30	TRBJ1-3	AWTLEPSGNTIY
TRBV29-1	TRBJ2-7	STEGLAHEQY
TRBV2	TRBJ1-1	ASSELGTDTEAF
TRBV19	TRBJ2-7	ASSGLPGQGALEQY
TRBV29-1	TRBJ2-1	SYDRYNEQF
TRBV11-2	TRBJ2-1	ASSLTRQGGNEQF
TRBV7-8	TRBJ2-1	ASSLDSLREQF
TRBV30	TRBJ1-2	AWARLSSGTGGFWGYT
TRBV5-1	TRBJ2-5	ASSFQGAVETQY